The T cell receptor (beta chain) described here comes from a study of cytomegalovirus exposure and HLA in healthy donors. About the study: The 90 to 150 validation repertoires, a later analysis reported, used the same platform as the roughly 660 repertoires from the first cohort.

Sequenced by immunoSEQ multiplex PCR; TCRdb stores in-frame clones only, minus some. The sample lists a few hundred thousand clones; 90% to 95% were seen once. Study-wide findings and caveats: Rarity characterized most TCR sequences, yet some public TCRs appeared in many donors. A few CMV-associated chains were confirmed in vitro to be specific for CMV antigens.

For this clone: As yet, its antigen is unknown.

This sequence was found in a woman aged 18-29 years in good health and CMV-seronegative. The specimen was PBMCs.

The CDR3: CASSISGGSGSPLHF. The DNA of the CDR3 is TGTGCCAGCAGCATAAGCGGGGGGTCGGGTTCACCCCTCCACTTT. The chain links TRBV9 to TRBJ1-6; TRBD1 is a possible D gene (5 bases). V was cut by 4 bases and J by 9 bases, with 17 bases left in between. The CDR3 has 15 amino acids. Germline CDR1 and CDR2: SGDLS and YYNGEE.